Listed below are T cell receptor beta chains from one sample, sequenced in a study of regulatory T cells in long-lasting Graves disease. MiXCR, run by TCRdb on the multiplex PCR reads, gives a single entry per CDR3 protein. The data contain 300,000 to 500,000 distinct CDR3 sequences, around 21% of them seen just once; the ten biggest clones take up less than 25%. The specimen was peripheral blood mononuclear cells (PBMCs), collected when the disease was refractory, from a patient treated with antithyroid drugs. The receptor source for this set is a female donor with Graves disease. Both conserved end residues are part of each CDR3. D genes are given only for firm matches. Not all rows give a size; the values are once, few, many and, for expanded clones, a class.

cdr3_nt: TGTGCCAGCACCCCCCGGGCGGGAGGACTACAAGAGACCCAGTACTTC
cdr3_aa: CASTPRAGGLQETQYF
v_call: TRBV6-2/TRBV6-3
j_call: TRBJ2-5
clone_size: many
d_call: TRBD2

cdr3_nt: TGTGCCAGCAGCTTAGAGGGGATTGAAGCTTTCTTT
cdr3_aa: CASSLEGIEAFF
v_call: TRBV7-8
j_call: TRBJ1-1
clone_size: many
d_call: NA

cdr3_nt: TGCAGCGTTGTGCCGACAACATCCTACGAGCAGTACTTC
cdr3_aa: CSVVPTTSYEQYF
v_call: TRBV29-1
j_call: TRBJ2-7
clone_size: few
d_call: NA

cdr3_nt: TGTGCCAGTGGAAACGGACAGGGTCTAGGGTCACCCCTCCACTTT
cdr3_aa: CASGNGQGLGSPLHF
v_call: TRBV6-1
j_call: TRBJ1-6
clone_size: NA
d_call: TRBD1

cdr3_nt: TGTGCCAGCAGCCAAGGAGGATTAGCTCCCTACGAGCAGTACTTC
cdr3_aa: CASSQGGLAPYEQYF
v_call: TRBV3-1
j_call: TRBJ2-7
clone_size: few
d_call: NA

cdr3_nt: TGTGCCAGCAGCTTAGCCAGGGAAGTAGTGGAGACCCAGTACTTC
cdr3_aa: CASSLAREVVETQYF
v_call: TRBV7-8
j_call: TRBJ2-5
clone_size: NA
d_call: NA

cdr3_nt: TGTGCCAGCAGCTTAAGCGGGAAGCTGTTCTTC
cdr3_aa: CASSLSGKLFF
v_call: TRBV5-6
j_call: TRBJ2-1
clone_size: NA
d_call: TRBD2

cdr3_nt: TGTGCCAGCAGCCCCCTTGGGACCAACTATGGCTACACCTTC
cdr3_aa: CASSPLGTNYGYTF
v_call: TRBV3-1
j_call: TRBJ1-2
clone_size: many
d_call: NA

cdr3_nt: TGCAGTGCTAGAGATATAAGGGGTGTCCAAGAGACCCAGTACTTC
cdr3_aa: CSARDIRGVQETQYF
v_call: TRBV20-1
j_call: TRBJ2-5
clone_size: many
d_call: NA

cdr3_nt: TGTGCCAGCAACGAGGTGAACTCCTACGAGCAGTGCTTC
cdr3_aa: CASNEVNSYEQCF
v_call: TRBV5-6
j_call: TRBJ2-7
clone_size: NA
d_call: NA

cdr3_nt: TGCAGCGTTGAAGTCGCAGCGGGAGGTGTGGGCGAGCAGTACTTC
cdr3_aa: CSVEVAAGGVGEQYF
v_call: TRBV29-1
j_call: TRBJ2-7
clone_size: many
d_call: TRBD2

cdr3_nt: TGTGCCAGCAGCTCCGGGAGGGACGAGCAGTACTTC
cdr3_aa: CASSSGRDEQYF
v_call: TRBV7-2
j_call: TRBJ2-7
clone_size: NA
d_call: TRBD2

cdr3_nt: TGTGCCAGCAGTGAAAGCGGGAGCTACGAGCAGTACTTC
cdr3_aa: CASSESGSYEQYF
v_call: TRBV6-1
j_call: TRBJ2-7
clone_size: many
d_call: TRBD2

cdr3_nt: TGTGCCAGCAGCCCGTTTGGCGGTGGGGAACGGCCCCAGCATTTT
cdr3_aa: CASSPFGGGERPQHF
v_call: TRBV27
j_call: TRBJ1-5
clone_size: few
d_call: NA

cdr3_nt: TGTGCCAGCAGCTTAATCCCGGATAGCAATCAGCCCCAGCATTTT
cdr3_aa: CASSLIPDSNQPQHF
v_call: TRBV2
j_call: TRBJ1-5
clone_size: few
d_call: NA

cdr3_nt: TGTGCCTGGAATGAGCAGTTCTTC
cdr3_aa: CAWNEQFF
v_call: TRBV30
j_call: TRBJ2-1
clone_size: NA
d_call: NA

cdr3_nt: TGTGCCTCCGGGCGGGAATTCACCGGGGAGCTGTTTTTT
cdr3_aa: CASGREFTGELFF
v_call: TRBV28
j_call: TRBJ2-2
clone_size: many
d_call: NA

cdr3_nt: TGTGCCAGCAGCACATCCGAAACAGGGCCCACCGGGGAGCTGTTTTTT
cdr3_aa: CASSTSETGPTGELFF
v_call: TRBV2
j_call: TRBJ2-2
clone_size: NA
d_call: NA

cdr3_nt: TGTGCCAGCAGTTTTAGGCAAGGGACAGGGAGCTCTGGGGCCAACGTCCTGACTTTC
cdr3_aa: CASSFRQGTGSSGANVLTF
v_call: TRBV27
j_call: TRBJ2-6
clone_size: NA
d_call: TRBD1

cdr3_nt: TGCAGTGCTACCGGGTCGAGGGATCAGCCCCAGCATTTT
cdr3_aa: CSATGSRDQPQHF
v_call: TRBV20-1
j_call: TRBJ1-5
clone_size: few
d_call: NA